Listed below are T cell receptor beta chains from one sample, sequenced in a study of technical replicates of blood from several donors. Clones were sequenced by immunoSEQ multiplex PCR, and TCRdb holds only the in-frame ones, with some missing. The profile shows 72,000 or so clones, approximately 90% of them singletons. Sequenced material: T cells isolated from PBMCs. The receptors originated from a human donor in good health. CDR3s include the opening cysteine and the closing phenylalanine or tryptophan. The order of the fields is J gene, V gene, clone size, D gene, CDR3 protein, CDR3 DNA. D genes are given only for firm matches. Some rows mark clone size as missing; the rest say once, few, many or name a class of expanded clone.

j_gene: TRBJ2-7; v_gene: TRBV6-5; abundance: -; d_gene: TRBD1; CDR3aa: CASRGGQGTYEQYF; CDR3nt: TGTGCCAGCAGGGGGGGACAGGGGACCTACGAGCAGTACTTC
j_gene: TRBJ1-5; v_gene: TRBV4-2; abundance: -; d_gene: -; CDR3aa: CASSQENRAREPQHF; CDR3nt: TGTGCCAGCAGCCAAGAAAACAGGGCCAGGGAGCCCCAGCATTTT
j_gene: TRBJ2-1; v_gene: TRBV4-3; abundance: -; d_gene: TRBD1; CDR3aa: CASSQDLSGQEDWGLRSGEQFF; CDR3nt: TGCGCCAGCAGCCAAGACCTTTCTGGACAGGAGGATTGGGGCCTACGGTCGGGGGAGCAGTTCTTC
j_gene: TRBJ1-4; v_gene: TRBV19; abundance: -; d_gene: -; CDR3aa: CASSVRSGIANEKLFF; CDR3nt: TGTGCCAGTAGTGTGCGATCAGGGATTGCTAATGAAAAACTGTTTTTT
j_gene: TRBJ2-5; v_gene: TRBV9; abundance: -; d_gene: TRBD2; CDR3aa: CASSGTSGGETQYF; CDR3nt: TGTGCCAGCAGCGGGACTAGCGGGGGAGAGACCCAGTACTTC
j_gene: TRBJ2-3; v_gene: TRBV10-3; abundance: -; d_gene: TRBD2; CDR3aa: CAISQAGGNTDTQYF; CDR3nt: TGTGCCATCAGCCAAGCGGGAGGGAACACAGATACGCAGTATTTT
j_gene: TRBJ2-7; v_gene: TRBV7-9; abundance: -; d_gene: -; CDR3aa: CASSLDSSYEQYF; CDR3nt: TGTGCCAGCAGCTTAGACAGCTCCTACGAGCAGTACTTC
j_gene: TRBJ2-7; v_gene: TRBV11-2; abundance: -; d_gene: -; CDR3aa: CASSLDWQGNEQYF; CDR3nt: TGTGCCAGCAGCTTAGATTGGCAGGGGAACGAGCAGTACTTC
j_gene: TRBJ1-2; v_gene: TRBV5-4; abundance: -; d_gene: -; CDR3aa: CASSSDSTYGYTF; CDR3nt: TGTGCCAGCAGCTCGGACAGTACGTATGGCTACACCTTC
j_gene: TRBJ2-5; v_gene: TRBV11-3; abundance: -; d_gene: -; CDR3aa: CASSFGLRDPETQYF; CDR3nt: TGTGCCAGCAGCTTCGGACTTCGCGATCCCGAGACCCAGTACTTC
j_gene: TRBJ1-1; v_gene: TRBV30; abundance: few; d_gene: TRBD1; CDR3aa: CAWSMGTVNTEAFF; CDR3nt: TGTGCCTGGAGTATGGGGACAGTGAACACTGAAGCTTTCTTT
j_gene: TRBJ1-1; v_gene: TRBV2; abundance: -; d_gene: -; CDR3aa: CASRAGTDNSEAFF; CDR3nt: TGTGCCAGCAGGGCGGGTACAGACAACAGTGAAGCTTTCTTT
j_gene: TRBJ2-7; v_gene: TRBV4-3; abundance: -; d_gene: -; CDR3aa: CASSQDVSRAYEQYF; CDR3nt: TGCGCCAGCAGCCAAGATGTCAGCAGGGCCTACGAGCAGTACTTC
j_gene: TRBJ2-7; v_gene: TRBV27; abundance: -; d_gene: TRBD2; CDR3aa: CASSLSVPGLLYEQYF; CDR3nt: TGTGCCAGCAGTTTGAGTGTACCGGGACTACTATACGAGCAGTACTTC
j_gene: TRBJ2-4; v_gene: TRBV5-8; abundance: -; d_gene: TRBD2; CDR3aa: CASSLYRLAGAINIQYF; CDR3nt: TGTGCCAGCAGCTTGTATCGACTAGCGGGAGCGATTAACATTCAGTACTTC
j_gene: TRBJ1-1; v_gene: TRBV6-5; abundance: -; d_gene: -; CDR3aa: CASSYSSVFHTEAFF; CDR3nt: TGTGCCAGCAGTTACTCATCTGTGTTTCACACTGAAGCTTTCTTT
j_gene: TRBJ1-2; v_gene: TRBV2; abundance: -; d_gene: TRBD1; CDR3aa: CASRTDRVANYGYTF; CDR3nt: TGTGCCAGCAGGACCGACAGGGTAGCTAACTATGGCTACACCTTC
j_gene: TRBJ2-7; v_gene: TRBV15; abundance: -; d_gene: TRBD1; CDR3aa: CATSRGQVYEQYF; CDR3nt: TGTGCCACCAGCAGGGGACAGGTCTACGAGCAGTACTTC
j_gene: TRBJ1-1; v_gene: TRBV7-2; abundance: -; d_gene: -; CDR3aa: CASSLFQEAFF; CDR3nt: TGTGCCAGCAGCTTATTTCAGGAAGCTTTCTTT
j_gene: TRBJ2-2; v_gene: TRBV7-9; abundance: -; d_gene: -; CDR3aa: CASSSDSYTGELFF; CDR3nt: TGTGCCAGCAGCTCGGACAGTTACACCGGGGAGCTGTTTTTT
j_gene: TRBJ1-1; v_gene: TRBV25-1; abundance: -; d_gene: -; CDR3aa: CASSDRGNTEAFF; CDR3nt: TGTGCCAGCAGTGACAGGGGGAACACTGAAGCTTTCTTT
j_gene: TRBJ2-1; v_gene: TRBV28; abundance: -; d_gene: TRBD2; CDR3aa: CASFLAGGYNEQFF; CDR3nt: TGTGCCAGCTTTTTAGCGGGAGGATACAATGAGCAGTTCTTC
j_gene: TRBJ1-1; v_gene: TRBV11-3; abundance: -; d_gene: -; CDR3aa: CASSFASNTEAFF; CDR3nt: TGTGCCAGCAGCTTTGCGAGTAACACTGAAGCTTTCTTT
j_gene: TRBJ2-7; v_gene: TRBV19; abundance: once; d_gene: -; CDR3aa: CASSPTLLDSYEQYF; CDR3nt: TGTGCCAGTAGTCCGACACTCCTCGACTCCTACGAGCAGTACTTC
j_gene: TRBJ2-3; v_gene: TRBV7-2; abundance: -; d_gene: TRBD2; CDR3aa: CASTLGTNTDTQYF; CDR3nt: TGTGCCAGCACCCTAGGGACTAACACAGATACGCAGTATTTT
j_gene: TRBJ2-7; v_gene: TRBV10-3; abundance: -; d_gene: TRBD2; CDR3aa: CAISGTSGLVSYEQYF; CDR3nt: TGTGCCATTTCCGGGACTAGCGGGCTCGTCTCCTACGAGCAGTACTTC
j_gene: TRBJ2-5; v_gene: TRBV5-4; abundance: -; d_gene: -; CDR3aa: CASSLLYRGGNQETQYF; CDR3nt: TGTGCCAGCAGCTTATTATATCGGGGCGGGAATCAAGAGACCCAGTACTTC
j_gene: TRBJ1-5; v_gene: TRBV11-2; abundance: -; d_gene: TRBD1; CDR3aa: CASSQGVNSNQPQHF; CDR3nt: TGTGCCAGCAGCCAGGGGGTAAATAGCAATCAGCCCCAGCATTTT
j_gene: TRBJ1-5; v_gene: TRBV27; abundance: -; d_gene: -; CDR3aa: CASSFGYSNQPQHF; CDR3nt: TGTGCCAGCAGTTTCGGGTATAGCAATCAGCCCCAGCATTTT
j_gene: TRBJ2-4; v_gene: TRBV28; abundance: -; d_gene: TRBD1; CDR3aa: CASSSTGPGNIQYF; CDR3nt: TGTGCCAGCAGTTCGACAGGGCCAGGAAACATTCAGTACTTC
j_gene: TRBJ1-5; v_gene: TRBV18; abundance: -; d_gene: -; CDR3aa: CASSLNGDTSQPQHF; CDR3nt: TGTGCCAGCTCACTAAATGGGGACACATCTCAGCCCCAGCATTTT
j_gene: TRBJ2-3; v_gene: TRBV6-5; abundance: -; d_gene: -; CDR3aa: CASSSGLDTQYF; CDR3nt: TGTGCCAGCAGTTCAGGGTTGGATACGCAGTATTTT
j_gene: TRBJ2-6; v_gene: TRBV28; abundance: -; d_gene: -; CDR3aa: CASSSYIDSWANVLTF; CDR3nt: TGTGCCAGCAGTTCCTATATAGACAGCTGGGCCAACGTCCTGACTTTC
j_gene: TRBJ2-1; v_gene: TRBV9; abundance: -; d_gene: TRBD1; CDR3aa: CASSVFRDRGDEQFF; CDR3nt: TGTGCCAGCAGCGTATTTAGGGACAGGGGGGATGAGCAGTTCTTC
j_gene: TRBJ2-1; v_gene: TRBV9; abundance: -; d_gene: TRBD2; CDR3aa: CASSVVGLAYNEQFF; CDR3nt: TGTGCCAGCAGCGTAGTGGGACTAGCCTACAATGAGCAGTTCTTC
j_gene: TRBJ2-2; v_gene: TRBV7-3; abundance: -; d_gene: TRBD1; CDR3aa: CASSSKTGGNTGELFF; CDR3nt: TGTGCCAGCAGCTCTAAGACAGGGGGGAACACCGGGGAGCTGTTTTTT
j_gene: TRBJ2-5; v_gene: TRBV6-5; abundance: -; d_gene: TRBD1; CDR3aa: CATSHLGGKETQYF; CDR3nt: TGTGCCACTTCCCACCTAGGGGGCAAAGAGACCCAGTACTTC
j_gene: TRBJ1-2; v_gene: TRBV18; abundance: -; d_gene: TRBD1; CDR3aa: CASSSRDRGHGYTF; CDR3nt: TGTGCCAGCTCATCCCGGGACAGGGGGCACGGCTACACCTTC
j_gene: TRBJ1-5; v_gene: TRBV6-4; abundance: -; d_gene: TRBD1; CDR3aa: CASSENRGLQPQHF; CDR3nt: TGTGCCAGCAGTGAAAACAGGGGGCTTCAGCCCCAGCATTTT
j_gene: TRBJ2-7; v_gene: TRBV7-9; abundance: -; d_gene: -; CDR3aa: CASSPRYEQYF; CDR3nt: TGTGCCAGCAGCCCGAGGTACGAGCAGTACTTC
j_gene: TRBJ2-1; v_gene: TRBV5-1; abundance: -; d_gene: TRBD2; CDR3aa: CASSLERERNEQFF; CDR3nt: TGCGCCAGCAGCTTGGAGCGGGAGCGCAATGAGCAGTTCTTC
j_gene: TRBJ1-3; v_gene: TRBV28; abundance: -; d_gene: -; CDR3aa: CASSFPGVNSGNTIYF; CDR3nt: TGTGCCAGCAGTTTCCCAGGCGTTAACTCTGGAAACACCATATATTTT
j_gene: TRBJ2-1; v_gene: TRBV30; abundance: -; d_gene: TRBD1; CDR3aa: CAWGRTRQGIYNEQFF; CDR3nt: TGTGCCTGGGGGCGAACCCGACAGGGAATTTATAATGAGCAGTTCTTC
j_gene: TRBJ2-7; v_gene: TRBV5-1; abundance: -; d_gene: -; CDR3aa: CATRTTGSYEQYF; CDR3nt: TGCGCCACCAGGACTACAGGGTCCTACGAGCAGTACTTC
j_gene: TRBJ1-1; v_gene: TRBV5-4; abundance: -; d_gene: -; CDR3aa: CASSLLTGNTEAFF; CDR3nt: TGTGCCAGCAGCTTGCTTACGGGGAACACTGAAGCTTTCTTT
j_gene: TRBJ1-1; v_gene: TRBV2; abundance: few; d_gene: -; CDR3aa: CASRKGENTEAFF; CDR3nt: TGTGCCAGCAGGAAGGGGGAGAACACTGAAGCTTTCTTT